This T cell receptor beta chain was found in a study of T cells after somatic rescue of genetic block. Using immunoSEQ multiplex PCR, the repertoire was profiled, and TCRdb retains in-frame clones only, with some absent. This sample has tens of thousands of clones, with roughly 91% found just once. CDR1 and CDR2 (germline): SGHDN, FVKESK. This CDR3 has 13 amino acids. Trimming stripped 4 bases from V and 5 bases from J, with 12 bases between. This clone has just one count. Sequenced: peripheral blood mononuclear cells (PBMCs). The J gene is TRBJ2-7, the V gene TRBV14; D may be TRBD1 (6 bases). The sequence came from a man aged 25-40 years. CDR3 nucleotide sequence: TGTGCCAGCAGCCGCAGGGGTAGGGACGAGCAGTACTTC. This codes for CASSRRGRDEQYF.